Below, one T cell receptor beta chain is given with its context. The sample comes from a study of blood T cell repertoires in COVID-19. The overall study: Samples came from the United States, Italy and Spain, spanning acute and convalescent COVID-19. T cells, B-cell-depleted T cells, or PBMCs supplied cDNA or gDNA.

Looked up from germline, CDR1 is LNHDA and CDR2 is SQIVND (reference sequence). V gave up 0 bases and J gave up 4 bases, with 16 bases separating them. The CDR3 extends over 18 amino acids. Sequencing was performed with immunoSEQ multiplex PCR; in TCRdb, only in-frame clones are kept and a portion is missing. Here the sample spans about 200,000 clones, over 75% being singletons. All enrollees were roughly 18 to 90 years old and from fewer than 30 US areas. Sample: PBMCs or T cells enriched from blood (not recorded which). The source is a woman between 40 and 55 years old with acute COVID-19. The chain combines TRBV19 with TRBJ2-6, with D possibly being TRBD1 (6 bases). The CDR3 DNA follows: TGTGCCAGTAGTATAGATCATCAGGGGCTAGCCGGGGCCAACGTCCTGACTTTC. Translated: CASSIDHQGLAGANVLTF.